A single sample gave rise to the 5 T cell receptor beta chains below, sequenced in a study of spatial heterogeneity in lung cancer. TCRdb itself ran the 5' RACE reads through MiXCR, one entry per CDR3 protein. The sample includes about 38,000 distinct CDR3 sequences, roughly 8% of them seen just once. Time point: sample taken at primary tumor resection. The study sequenced unsorted whole RNA from tumor, nontumor lung or frozen PBMC. The specimen comprised PBMCs, sampled at surgery. These receptors were collected from a male donor with early-stage non-small cell lung cancer.

This clonotype came up many times. The chain couples TRBV7-9 to TRBJ2-1; weak D call: TRBD2 (5 bases). The CDR3 has 15 residues. The germline gives CDR1 SEHNR, CDR2 FQNEAQ (reference sequence). Trimming cost V 6 bases and J 0 bases, with 12 bases left between them. The CDR3 coding sequence is TGTGCCAGCAGTGCCCGGAGGAGCTCCTACAATGAGCAGTTCTTC. Translation gives CASSARRSSYNEQFF.

The genes are TRBV19 and TRBJ1-5; D uncertain. Germline lookup yields CDR1 LNHDA and CDR2 SQIVND (reference sequence). The CDR3 runs 14 residues. V lost 8 bases to trimming and J lost 1 base, with 12 bases between them. The CDR3 nucleotides read TGTGCCAGTTCGAGCGGAGCAAGCAATCAGCCCCAGCATTTT. This translates into CASSSGASNQPQHF.

This clonotype was counted a few times. The J gene is TRBJ1-4, the V gene TRBV20-1; maybe TRBD1 (5 bases). The CDR3 loop spans 14 amino acids. V gave up 1 base and J gave up 8 bases, with 14 bases separating them. CDR1 and CDR2 from the germline V gene are DFQATT and SNEGSKA (reference sequence). CDR3 amino acids: CSARALQGGEKLFF. The CDR3 nucleotides are TGCAGTGCTAGAGCATTGCAGGGAGGAGAAAAACTGTTTTTT.

In this sample, this clonotype turned up a few times. V and J are TRBV6-1 and TRBJ2-3; 9 bases are a match to TRBD1. The germline V gene encodes CDR1 MNHNS and CDR2 SASEGT. J lost 5 bases, V lost 5 bases, and 11 bases had no gene match. The CDR3 is 16 residues long. CDR3: CASSPYPGQGIDTQYF. CDR3 sequence (DNA): TGTGCCAGCAGTCCTTATCCCGGACAGGGGATAGATACGCAGTATTTT.

In its sample, this clonotype was seen many times. The chain recombines TRBV3-1 with TRBJ2-7; 11 nucleotides align to TRBD2. CDR1 and CDR2 from the germline V gene are LGHDT and YNNKEL (reference sequence). Trimming took 4 bases from V and 3 from J; bases not matched to a gene: 2. This CDR3 spans 14 amino acids. This CDR3 is CASSLAGGSYEQYF. Written as DNA, the CDR3 is TGTGCCAGCAGCCTAGCGGGGGGGAGCTACGAGCAGTACTTC.